Reported below is one T cell receptor beta chain. Antigen unknown. The CDR3 is made up of 18 amino acids. Looked up from germline, CDR1 is DFQATT and CDR2 is SNEGSKA (reference sequence). With V trimmed by 6 bases and J by 4 bases, 16 bases remained unmatched. These data are taken from a study of identical twins. Template switching (which added a universal primer site) was used, and cDNA carried unique molecular identifiers. TCRdb ran MiXCR on the 5' RACE reads and lists one entry per CDR3 protein. The sample includes hundreds of thousands of distinct CDR3 sequences, roughly 6.6% seen only once; the top ten take 1.6%. Study outcomes and limitations: Zero-insertion findings could be partly confounded by invariant cells (MAIT and iNKT cells). Clonotypes of the beta chain that were abundant in cord blood carried fewer insertions (memory repertoires showed none).

In every case, the donor was a healthy Caucasian. This sample also appeared in a second study, on yellow fever vaccine responses in identical twins.

V and J are TRBV20-1 and TRBJ2-3, with 13 bases identical to TRBD2. The receptor comes from a woman between 18 and 29 years old in good health. The sequenced sample consisted of PBMCs. CDR3 DNA sequence: TGCAGTGCCGAAGTTTCCGGGACTAGCGGGGTGAGGGCAGATACGCAGTATTTT. Translation: CSAEVSGTSGVRADTQYF.